These T cell receptor beta chains were read from a single sample in a study of beta chain features in type 1 diabetes. The repertoire was sequenced with immunoSEQ multiplex PCR; TCRdb's copy has only in-frame clones and lacks some. The data hold 900,000 or so clones, with 15% to 20% observed a single time. The sequenced material came from naive CD4+ T cells from blood. The receptors were gathered from a young woman in good health. Both conserved end residues are trimmed from each CDR3. D genes are given only for firm matches.

TRBV20-1	.	TRBJ1-2	SVPTSYGYT
TRBV28	.	TRBJ1-5	ASNPWGGGSRNQPQH
TRBV29-1	TRBD1	TRBJ1-1	SVNRDRVAAF
TRBV10-3	.	TRBJ2-1	AIGRPAGNEQF
TRBV6-5	.	TRBJ1-2	ASSYQYQGNYGYT
TRBV7-2	.	TRBJ1-2	ASSLGKERGLYGYT
TRBV18	.	TRBJ2-2	ASSQLESGELF
TRBV11-2	.	TRBJ2-7	ASSLTVFEQY
TRBV7-2	TRBD2	TRBJ2-1	ASSLAGTSRSGNEQF
TRBV30	.	TRBJ1-4	AWSPSGNEKLF
TRBV7-2	.	TRBJ2-7	ASSLGVGNSDPYEQY
TRBV5-1	.	TRBJ2-7	ASSSGRSVYEQY
TRBV7-3	.	TRBJ1-5	ASSLPGRGERGNQPQH
TRBV14	.	TRBJ1-1	ASSKRTVNTEAF
TRBV4-2	TRBD1	TRBJ1-6	ASSQDTTGGSSPLH
TRBV7-2	.	TRBJ1-5	ASSQSGTPIKPQH
TRBV7-6	.	TRBJ2-2	ASSLGHTGELF
TRBV6-6	.	TRBJ2-1	ASSSRADYNEQF
TRBV28	TRBD1	TRBJ2-5	ASSSGQAEETQY
TRBV7-2	TRBD2	TRBJ2-1	ASSLAPSGNYNEQF
TRBV28	TRBD2	TRBJ2-1	ASSAWTSGRGNEQF
TRBV6-5	TRBD1	TRBJ1-2	ASRQTGVYGYT
TRBV6-5	.	TRBJ2-7	ASSPGLTEQY
TRBV4-3	.	TRBJ2-1	ASSQDHSLAGPYEQF
TRBV18	.	TRBJ2-7	ASSPSFTHEQY
TRBV18	TRBD2	TRBJ2-5	ASAPGSGRTETQY
TRBV5-1	.	TRBJ1-2	ASSLATGKHGYT
TRBV9	.	TRBJ2-5	ASSSQGLETQY
TRBV9	TRBD1	TRBJ1-4	ASSVGTGSTNEKLF
TRBV28	.	TRBJ2-7	ASSFRQAGEQY
TRBV2	TRBD2	TRBJ2-3	ASSSGLAGRGGDTQY
TRBV18	TRBD2	TRBJ2-4	ASSPTLAGGQNIQY
TRBV6-5	TRBD2	TRBJ2-7	ASMPRGGSHEQY
TRBV5-4	.	TRBJ2-1	ASSTLGDEQF
TRBV28	.	TRBJ1-1	GSRMNTEAF
TRBV7-2	TRBD1	TRBJ2-3	ASSSPQGVYTQY
TRBV28	TRBD1	TRBJ1-2	ASSRDRGNYGYT
TRBV6-5	.	TRBJ2-3	ASSYGGASTDTQY
TRBV9	.	TRBJ1-4	ASSLRLFDEKLF
TRBV19	TRBD1	TRBJ1-1	ASIAPGGRTEAF
TRBV7-8	TRBD1	TRBJ1-5	ASSWGTGRGYSNQPQH
TRBV6-5	.	TRBJ2-2	ASSYGSSRENGELF
TRBV5-6	.	TRBJ1-5	ASSLAKWGAQYQPQH
TRBV10-3	.	TRBJ2-7	ASTGSYEQY
TRBV5-1	.	TRBJ2-1	ASSLEGTQYNEQF
TRBV25-1	TRBD1	TRBJ1-1	ASSAWTGYEAF
TRBV7-9	.	TRBJ2-6	ASSATGVLT
TRBV25-1	TRBD2	TRBJ2-7	ASSPQWGEGSYEQY
TRBV6-4	.	TRBJ1-5	ASYSNQPQH
TRBV5-4	.	TRBJ2-6	ASSYPKPGANVLT
TRBV4-2	.	TRBJ2-7	ASSQDGGTADYEQY
TRBV7-9	TRBD2	TRBJ2-3	ANTPGGLALDTQY
TRBV19	.	TRBJ2-3	ASNKYGRETSTDTQY
TRBV7-2	TRBD1	TRBJ2-1	ASSIGTGTYNEQF
TRBV28	.	TRBJ1-2	ASSSGHYGYT
TRBV28	.	TRBJ2-7	ASGRTYEQY